This TCR beta chain was retrieved from a study of PD-1 blockade in classical Hodgkin lymphoma. This table comes from immunoSEQ multiplex PCR, and its TCRdb copy is limited to in-frame clones, with some not included. The sample holds 25,000 to 30,000 clones, roughly four fifths seen once. Points on this clone: Its antigen is currently unknown.

CDR1 and CDR2 (germline): SGHKS, YYEKEE (reference sequence). Losses at the gene ends were 4 bases for V and 2 bases for J; bases not matched to a gene: 10. CDR3 size: 16 residues. The sample's time point: cycle 4 day 1 (C4D1), after less than seven weeks of nivolumab. Every one of the patients relapsed after autologous stem cell transplantation (brentuximab vedotin exposure was variable). Isolation of CD4+ T cells from thawed PBMCs was performed by magnetic negative selection. Broader study findings: Newly diagnosed patients were said to have less baseline TCR diversity than healthy donors did. Still unresolved is the cause of the repertoire differences, which may be disease activity or prior therapy.

The TCR comes from a human donor with classical Hodgkin lymphoma. The rearrangement uses TRBV5-5 and TRBJ2-3, with 7 bases identical to TRBD1. The source material was CD4+ T cells from blood, sampled before the fourth cycle of nivolumab. CDR3 sequence: CASSVPQTGYTDTQYF. For the CDR3, the DNA is TGTGCCAGCAGCGTCCCACAGACAGGGTACACAGATACGCAGTATTTT.